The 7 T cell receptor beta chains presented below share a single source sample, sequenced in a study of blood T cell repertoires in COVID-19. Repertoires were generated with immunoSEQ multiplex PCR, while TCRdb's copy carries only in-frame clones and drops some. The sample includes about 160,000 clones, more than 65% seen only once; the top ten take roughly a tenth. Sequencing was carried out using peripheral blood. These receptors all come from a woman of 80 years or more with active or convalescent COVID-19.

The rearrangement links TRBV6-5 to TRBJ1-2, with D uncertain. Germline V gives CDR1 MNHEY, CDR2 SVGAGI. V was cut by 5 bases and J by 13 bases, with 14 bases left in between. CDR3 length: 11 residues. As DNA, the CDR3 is TGTGCCAGCAGTCTCTATCTCCCGGTCACCTTC. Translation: CASSLYLPVTF.

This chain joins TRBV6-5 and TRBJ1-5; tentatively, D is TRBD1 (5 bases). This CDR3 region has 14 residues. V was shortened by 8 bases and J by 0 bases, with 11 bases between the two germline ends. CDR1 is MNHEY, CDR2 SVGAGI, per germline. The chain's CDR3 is CASAGIYSNQPQHF. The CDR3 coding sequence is TGTGCCAGCGCAGGGATTTATAGCAATCAGCCCCAGCATTTT.

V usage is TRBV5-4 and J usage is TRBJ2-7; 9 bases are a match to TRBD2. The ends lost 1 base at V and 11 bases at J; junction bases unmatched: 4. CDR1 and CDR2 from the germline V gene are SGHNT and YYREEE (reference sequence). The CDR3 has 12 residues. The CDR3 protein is CASSLQREAEYF. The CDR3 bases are TGTGCCAGCAGCTTGCAGCGGGAGGCCGAGTACTTC. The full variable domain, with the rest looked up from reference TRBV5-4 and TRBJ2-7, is ETGVTQSPTHLIKTRGQQVTLRCSSQSGHNTVSWYQQALGQGPQFIFQYYREEENGRGNFPPRFSGLQFPNYSSELNVNALELDDSALYLCASSLQREAEYFGPGTRLTVT.

The CDR3 region is CARGGLAANEQFF. CDR3 sequence (DNA): TGTGCCAGGGGGGGACTAGCGGCCAATGAGCAGTTCTTC. The gene calls are TRBV2 and TRBJ2-1; 11 bases agree with TRBD2. CDR3 length equals 13 residues. CDR1 is SNHLY, CDR2 FYNNEI, per germline. The J segment lost 6 bases and the V segment lost 9 bases, leaving 4 bases of the junction unmatched.

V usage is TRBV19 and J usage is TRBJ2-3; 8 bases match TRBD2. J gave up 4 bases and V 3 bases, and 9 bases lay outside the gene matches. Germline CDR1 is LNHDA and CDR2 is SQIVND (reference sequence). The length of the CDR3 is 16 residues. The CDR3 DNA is TGTGCCAGTAGTATTAGCGGGAACGCCTTCGCAGATACGCAGTATTTT. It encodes CASSISGNAFADTQYF.

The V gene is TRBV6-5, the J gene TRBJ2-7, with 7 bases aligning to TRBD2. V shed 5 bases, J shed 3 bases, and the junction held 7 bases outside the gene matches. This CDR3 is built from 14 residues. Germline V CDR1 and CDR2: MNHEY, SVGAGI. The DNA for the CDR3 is TGTGCCAGCAGTCGCAGCGGGGTATTCTACGAGCAGTACTTC. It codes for CASSRSGVFYEQYF.

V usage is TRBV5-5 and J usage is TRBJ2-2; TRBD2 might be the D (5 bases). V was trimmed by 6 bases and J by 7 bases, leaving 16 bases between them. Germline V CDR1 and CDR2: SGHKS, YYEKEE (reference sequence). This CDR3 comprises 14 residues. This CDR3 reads CASTPAFAGGELFF. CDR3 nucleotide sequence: TGTGCCAGCACACCCGCATTTGCGGGCGGGGAGCTGTTTTTT.